The 23 T cell receptor beta chains listed next were all sequenced from one sample in a study of beta chain features in type 1 diabetes (dated by TCRdb to 2017 to 2018). What the work shows at the level of the full study, not this receptor alone: Type 1 diabetes patients showed a moderate but significant shortening of TCRB CDR3 length in all four CD4+ subsets.

Their specific antigens are unknown. The library was prepared using the immunoSEQ multiplex PCR assay. The High Capacity cDNA Reverse Transcription Kit was used to reverse transcribe all of the isolated RNA, meaning that expressed TCRB transcripts were what got sequenced. TCRdb took this table from immuneACCESS and kept in-frame rearrangements with V and J called. Such tables lack part of the clones; where checked against another copy, unresolved V genes explain under half of the gap, and the rest is unexplained. The sample includes about 360,000 clones, with 10% to 15% observed a single time. The ten most abundant clones make up 0.01% of the sample. The sample was naive CD4+ T cells from blood. The intended sense of this specimen's cell subset or site label: true naive CD4+ T cells. Source of these receptors: a woman aged 18 to 35 with type 1 diabetes.

The J gene is TRBJ2-2, the V gene TRBV5-4; D uncertain. Germline V lookup: CDR1 SGHNT, CDR2 YYREEE (reference sequence). V shed 2 bases and J shed 2 bases, with 16 bases lying between them. This CDR3 spans 17 amino acids. CDR3 in amino acids: CASSFSNRRFNTGELFF. The DNA for the CDR3 is TGTGCCAGCAGCTTTTCCAATAGGCGGTTCAACACCGGGGAGCTGTTTTTT.

V and J are TRBV9 and TRBJ1-2, with no clear D. V was pared by 0 bases and J by 4 bases, with 16 bases between. The CDR3 covers 16 residues. Per the germline V gene, CDR1 is SGDLS and CDR2 is YYNGEE. This CDR3 reads CASSVGHATGGYGYTF. The CDR3 nucleotides read TGTGCCAGCAGCGTAGGTCATGCCACGGGAGGCTATGGCTACACCTTC.

This clone showed up just once. The chain links TRBV4-3 to TRBJ2-1, with D tentatively TRBD1 (5 bases). The CDR3 spans 17 residues. The germline V gene has CDR1 LGHNA and CDR2 YSLEER. V lost 0 bases and J 0 bases, leaving 12 bases between the germline ends. The CDR3 is CASSQDVTGSSYNEQFF. The CDR3 DNA sequence: TGCGCCAGCAGCCAAGACGTAACAGGTAGCTCCTACAATGAGCAGTTCTTC.

The chain recombines TRBV27 with TRBJ2-7; D might be TRBD2 (6 bases). CDR3 length equals 15 residues. V gave up 4 bases and J gave up 0 bases, with 13 bases separating them. In germline, CDR1 is MNHEY, CDR2 SMNVEV (reference sequence). CDR3 in amino acids: CASSSAGTDSYEQYF. Written as DNA, the CDR3 is TGTGCCAGCAGTTCCGCCGGGACTGACTCCTACGAGCAGTACTTC.

The V and J genes are TRBV9 and TRBJ2-7; D is ambiguous. The CDR3 runs 13 residues. V was clipped by 0 bases and J by 3 bases, with 7 bases between them. Germline CDR1 and CDR2: SGDLS and YYNGEE. CDR3: CASSVDGLYEQYF. The CDR3 region has the DNA TGTGCCAGCAGCGTAGATGGGCTCTACGAGCAGTACTTC.

This rearrangement joins TRBV4-3 to TRBJ1-4, with D maybe TRBD1 (5 bases). V was trimmed by 2 bases and J by 4 bases, leaving 11 bases between them. The CDR3 is 15 residues long. Germline values: CDR1 LGHNA, CDR2 YSLEER. CDR3 sequence reads: CASSQQGWGNEKLFF. The CDR3, as DNA: TGCGCCAGCAGCCAACAGGGTTGGGGTAATGAAAAACTGTTTTTT.

The chain carries TRBV4-1 and TRBJ2-7; 8 nucleotides align to TRBD2. The CDR3 has 15 residues. The V and J ends lost 1 base and 4 bases, in that order; junction bases with no gene match: 6. From germline, CDR1 is MGHRA and CDR2 YSYEKL. The CDR3 sequence is CASSQVGLAGYEQYF. As DNA, the CDR3 is TGCGCCAGCAGCCAAGTAGGACTAGCTGGATACGAGCAGTACTTC.

This clone has a handful of counts. The rearrangement joins TRBV16 to TRBJ2-5; the match to TRBD2 covers 9 bases. In germline, CDR1 is KGHSY, CDR2 FQNENV. Losses at the gene ends were 0 bases for V and 4 bases for J; bases not matched to a gene: 3. The CDR3 covers 15 residues. The CDR3 reads CASSQSQLAGETQYF. For the CDR3, the DNA is TGTGCCAGCAGCCAATCACAACTAGCGGGAGAGACCCAGTACTTC.

This clone was detected only a few times. CDR3 bases: TGTGCCATCAGAGACGACAGCACAGATGAAAAACTGTTTTTT. Translation: CAIRDDSTDEKLFF. The J gene is TRBJ1-4, the V gene TRBV10-3; maybe TRBD1 (5 bases). Trimming removed 6 bases at V and 6 bases at J, with 14 bases between. Germline CDR1 reads ENHRY; CDR2 reads SYGVKD. The CDR3 consists of 14 residues.

The rearrangement links TRBV7-9 to TRBJ2-1; D unresolved. From germline, CDR1 is SEHNR and CDR2 FQNEAQ (reference sequence). The CDR3 loop spans 13 amino acids. The V end lost 0 bases, the J end lost 6 bases, and 6 bases lay between the germline ends. In nucleotides, the CDR3 is TGTGCCAGCAGCTTAGCACAGTTCAATGAGCAGTTCTTC. Translating it yields CASSLAQFNEQFF.

Points on this clone: Other DNA sequences of this sample code for an identical CDR3. This chain's CDR3 is CAWSVLGGQPQHF. The DNA for the CDR3 is TGTGCCTGGAGTGTACTGGGGGGACAGCCCCAGCATTTT. The chain recombines TRBV30 with TRBJ1-5; weak D call: TRBD1 (5 bases). The CDR3 spans 13 residues. With 0 bases removed from V and 7 bases from J, the gap between germline ends came to 10 bases. Germline loops: CDR1 GTSNPN, CDR2 SVGIG (reference sequence).

The chain uses TRBV7-2 and TRBJ2-7; D might be TRBD1 (6 bases). CDR3 length: 13 residues. Germline V CDR1 and CDR2: SGHTA, FQGNSA. Trimming took 5 bases from V and 5 from J, leaving 13 bases between them. CDR3 sequence reads: CASSALPGDEQYF. The CDR3 DNA sequence: TGTGCCAGCAGCGCCCTCCCAGGGGACGAGCAGTACTTC.

This clone was found a few times. This chain connects TRBV9 to TRBJ1-6; 9 nucleotides agree with TRBD1. CDR1 is SGDLS and CDR2 is YYNGEE in the germline V gene. With V trimmed by 4 bases and J by 9 bases, 11 bases remained unmatched. The length of the CDR3 is 16 residues. DNA of the CDR3: TGTGCCAGCAGCCCGAACTCCGGGACAGGGCGTTCACCCCTCCACTTT. This translates into CASSPNSGTGRSPLHF.

J is TRBJ2-7 and V is TRBV5-1, with TRBD2 as a possible D gene (6 bases). Germline CDR1 is SGHRS and CDR2 is YFSETQ. The CDR3 covers 15 residues. V was pared by 4 bases and J by 2 bases, with 16 bases between. CDR3 nucleotide sequence: TGCGCCAGCAGCCCGGCGGGACGAAGGACCTACGAGCAGTACTTC. This codes for CASSPAGRRTYEQYF.

The CDR3 bases are TGTGCCTGGAGTGCGTCGGGTTTCAATGAGCAGTTCTTC. This sequence encodes CAWSASGFNEQFF. This chain uses TRBV30 with TRBJ2-1; D ambiguous. Trimming removed 1 base from V and 6 bases from J, with 10 bases in between. Germline loops: CDR1 GTSNPN, CDR2 SVGIG (reference sequence). The CDR3 covers 13 residues.

This clone has just a few counts. Here the CDR3 DNA reads TGTGCCACCAGCAGAGATAACAGGAACACTGAAGCTTTCTTT. Protein sequence: CATSRDNRNTEAFF. V is TRBV15 and J is TRBJ1-1; no clear D. V lost 0 bases, J lost 1 base, and 6 bases lay in between. From germline, CDR1 is LNHNV and CDR2 YYDKDF (reference sequence). The CDR3 is 14 residues long.

This chain joins TRBV27 and TRBJ1-3; D not certain. Trimming pared 8 bases from V and 1 base from J, leaving 9 bases between. This CDR3 is built from 13 residues. In germline, CDR1 is MNHEY, CDR2 SMNVEV (reference sequence). The CDR3, as DNA: TGTGCCAGCGGGGAGAATTCTGGAAACACCATATATTTT. Amino acid sequence: CASGENSGNTIYF.

The chain links TRBV7-2 to TRBJ2-7; 10 bases line up with TRBD2. The CDR3 has 17 amino acids. The ends lost 2 bases at V and 0 bases at J; junction bases unmatched: 7. Germline CDR1 SGHTA, CDR2 FQGNSA. This chain's CDR3 is CASSLNSGRRYSYEQYF. CDR3 nucleotides: TGTGCCAGCAGCTTAAATAGCGGGAGGAGGTACTCCTACGAGCAGTACTTC.

On this clone itself: The sample holds other DNA sequences that translate to the same CDR3. The genes are TRBV30 and TRBJ1-5, with D unresolved. The germline V and J ends were trimmed by 0 bases and 0 bases, with 3 bases remaining between them. Looked up from germline, CDR1 is GTSNPN and CDR2 is SVGIG (reference sequence). This CDR3 spans 13 amino acids. DNA of the CDR3: TGTGCCTGGAGTGTCAGTAGCAATCAGCCCCAGCATTTT. It encodes CAWSVSSNQPQHF.

This chain connects TRBV5-6 to TRBJ2-1, with 8 nucleotides matching TRBD2. The CDR3 runs to 15 residues. CDR1 is SGHDT, CDR2 YYEEEE, per germline. The V and J ends lost 4 bases and 5 bases, in that order; junction bases with no gene match: 8. CDR3 in amino acids: CASSLRLAFHNEQFF. The CDR3 DNA follows: TGTGCCAGCAGCCTTAGACTAGCGTTTCACAATGAGCAGTTCTTC.

Only a few counts were recorded for this clone. The genes are TRBV5-1 and TRBJ1-2, with 11 bases fitting TRBD1. This CDR3 spans 18 amino acids. Per the germline V gene, CDR1 is SGHRS and CDR2 is YFSETQ. V gave up 4 bases and J gave up 3 bases; unmatched junction bases: 14. The DNA of the CDR3 is TGCGCCAGCAGCGAGCTCTCCGGGACAGGGGGGAAGGACTATGGCTACACCTTC. Translating it yields CASSELSGTGGKDYGYTF.

This chain links TRBV30 with TRBJ2-1; no clear D. The CDR3 has 16 amino acids. The germline gives CDR1 GTSNPN, CDR2 SVGIG (reference sequence). V was pared by 0 bases and J by 0 bases, with 12 bases between. The CDR3 reads CAWSVHGLGSYNEQFF. Written as DNA, the CDR3 is TGTGCCTGGAGTGTACATGGCCTTGGCTCCTACAATGAGCAGTTCTTC.

This clone turned up a few times. This sample includes further DNA sequences coding for the same CDR3. The chain has TRBV7-9 and TRBJ2-7; 11 nucleotides line up with TRBD1. The CDR3 has 15 amino acids. V was clipped by 5 bases and J by 2 bases; unmatched bases: 5. Germline CDR1 is SEHNR and CDR2 is FQNEAQ (reference sequence). The CDR3 bases are TGTGCCAGCAGCCCAGGACAGGGGGCGACCTACGAGCAGTACTTC. Amino acids: CASSPGQGATYEQYF.